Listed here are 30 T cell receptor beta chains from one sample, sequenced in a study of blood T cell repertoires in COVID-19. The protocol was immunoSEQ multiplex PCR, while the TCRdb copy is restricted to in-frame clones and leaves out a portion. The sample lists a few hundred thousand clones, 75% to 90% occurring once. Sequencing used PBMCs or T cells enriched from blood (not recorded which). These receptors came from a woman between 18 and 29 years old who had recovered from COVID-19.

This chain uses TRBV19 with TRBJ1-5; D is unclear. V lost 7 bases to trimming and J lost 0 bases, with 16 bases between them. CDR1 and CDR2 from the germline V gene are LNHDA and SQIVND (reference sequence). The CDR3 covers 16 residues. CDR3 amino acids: CASTIKPPGSNQPQHF. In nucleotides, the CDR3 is TGTGCCAGTACCATAAAACCCCCCGGTAGCAATCAGCCCCAGCATTTT.

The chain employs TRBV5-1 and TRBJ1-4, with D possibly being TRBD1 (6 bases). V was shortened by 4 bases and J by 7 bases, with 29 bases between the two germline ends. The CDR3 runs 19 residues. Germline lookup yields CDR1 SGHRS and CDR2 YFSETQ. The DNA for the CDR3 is TGCGCCAGCAGCGCATCCCGAGGACAGCGCCATAATATAGGTGAAAAACTGTTTTTT. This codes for CASSASRGQRHNIGEKLFF. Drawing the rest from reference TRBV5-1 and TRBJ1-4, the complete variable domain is KAGVTQTPRYLIKTRGQQVTLSCSPISGHRSVSWYQQTPGQGLQFLFEYFSETQRNKGNFPGRFSGRQFSNSRSEMNVSTLELGDSALYLCASSASRGQRHNIGEKLFFGSGTQLSVL.

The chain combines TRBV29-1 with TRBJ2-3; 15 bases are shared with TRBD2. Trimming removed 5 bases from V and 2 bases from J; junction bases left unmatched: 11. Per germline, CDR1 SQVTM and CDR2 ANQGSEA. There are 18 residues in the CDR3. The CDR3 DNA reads TGCAGCGTTCGAGGCGGACTAGCGGGGGGGTCGTTCACAGATACGCAGTATTTT. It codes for CSVRGGLAGGSFTDTQYF.

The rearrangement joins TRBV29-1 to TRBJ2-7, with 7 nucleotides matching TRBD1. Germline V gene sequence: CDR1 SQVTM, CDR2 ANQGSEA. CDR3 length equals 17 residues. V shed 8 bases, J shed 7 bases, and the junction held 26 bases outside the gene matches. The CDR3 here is CSPPAVVKGAPPREQYF. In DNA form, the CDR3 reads TGCAGCCCTCCTGCCGTAGTGAAGGGGGCCCCCCCTCGAGAGCAGTACTTC.

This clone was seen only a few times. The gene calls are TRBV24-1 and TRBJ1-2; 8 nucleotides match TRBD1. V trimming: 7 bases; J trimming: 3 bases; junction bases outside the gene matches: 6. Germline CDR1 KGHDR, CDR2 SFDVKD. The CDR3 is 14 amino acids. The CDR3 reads CATSPSDRDYGYTF. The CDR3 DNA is TGTGCCACCAGCCCATCGGACAGGGACTATGGCTACACCTTC.

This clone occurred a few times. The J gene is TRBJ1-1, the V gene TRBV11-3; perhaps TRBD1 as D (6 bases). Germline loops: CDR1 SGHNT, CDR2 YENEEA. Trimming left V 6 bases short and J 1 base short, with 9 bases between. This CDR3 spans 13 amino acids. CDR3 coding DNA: TGTGCCAGCAGTTGGGACAAGAACACTGAAGCTTTCTTT. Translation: CASSWDKNTEAFF.

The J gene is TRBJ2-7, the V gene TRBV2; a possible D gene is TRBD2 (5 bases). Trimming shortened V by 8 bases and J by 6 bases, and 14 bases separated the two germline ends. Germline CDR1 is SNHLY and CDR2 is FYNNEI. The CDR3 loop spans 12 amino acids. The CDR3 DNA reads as TGTGCCAGCGGCCAGGAGGTAGGCGAGCAGTACTTC. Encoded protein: CASGQEVGEQYF. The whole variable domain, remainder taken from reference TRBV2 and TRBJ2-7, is EPEVTQTPSHQVTQMGQEVILRCVPISNHLYFYWYRQILGQKVEFLVSFYNNEISEKSEIFDDQFSVERPDGSNFTLKIRSTKLEDSAMYFCASGQEVGEQYFGPGTRLTVT.

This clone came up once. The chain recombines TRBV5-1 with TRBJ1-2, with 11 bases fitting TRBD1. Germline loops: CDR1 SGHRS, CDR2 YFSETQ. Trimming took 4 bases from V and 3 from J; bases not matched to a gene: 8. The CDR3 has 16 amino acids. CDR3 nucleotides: TGCGCCAGCAGCCTAACTTCGGGACAGGGGGACTATGGCTACACCTTC. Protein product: CASSLTSGQGDYGYTF.

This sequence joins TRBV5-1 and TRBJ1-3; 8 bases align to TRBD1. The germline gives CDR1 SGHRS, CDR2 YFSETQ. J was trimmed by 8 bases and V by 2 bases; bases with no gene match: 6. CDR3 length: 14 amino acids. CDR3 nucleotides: TGCGCCAGCAGCTTCTCCGGGACAGGCGACACCATATATTTT. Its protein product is CASSFSGTGDTIYF.

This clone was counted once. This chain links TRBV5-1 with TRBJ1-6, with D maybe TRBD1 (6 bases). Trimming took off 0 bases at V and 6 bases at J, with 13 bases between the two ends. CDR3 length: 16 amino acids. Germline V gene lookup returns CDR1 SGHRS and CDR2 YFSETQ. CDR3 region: CASSLEGQGINSPLHF. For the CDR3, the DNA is TGCGCCAGCAGCTTGGAGGGCCAGGGGATTAATTCACCCCTCCACTTT.

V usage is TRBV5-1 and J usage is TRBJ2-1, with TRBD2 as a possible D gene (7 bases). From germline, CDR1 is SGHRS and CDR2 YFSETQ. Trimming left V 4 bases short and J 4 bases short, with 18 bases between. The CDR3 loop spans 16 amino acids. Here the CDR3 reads CASSQRGGSLYNEQFF. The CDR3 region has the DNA TGCGCCAGCAGCCAAAGGGGGGGGTCCCTATACAATGAGCAGTTCTTC.

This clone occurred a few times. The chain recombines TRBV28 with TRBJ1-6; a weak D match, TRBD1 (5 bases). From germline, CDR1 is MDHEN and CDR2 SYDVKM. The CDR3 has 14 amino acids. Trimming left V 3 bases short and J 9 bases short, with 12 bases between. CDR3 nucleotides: TGTGCCAGCAGTTTCTTGGGGCTGGGTTCACCCCTCCACTTT. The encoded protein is CASSFLGLGSPLHF.

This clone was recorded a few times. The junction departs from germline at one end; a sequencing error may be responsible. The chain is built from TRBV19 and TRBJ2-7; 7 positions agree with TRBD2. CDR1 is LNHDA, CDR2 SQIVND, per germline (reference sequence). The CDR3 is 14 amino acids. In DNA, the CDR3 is TGTGCCACCAACCCTTCTGGGGGGGTGTACGAGCGGTACTTC. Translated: CATNPSGGVYERYF. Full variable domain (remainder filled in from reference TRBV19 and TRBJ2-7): DGGITQSPKYLFRKEGQNVTLSCEQNLNHDAMYWYRQDPGQGLRLIYYSQIVNDFQKGDIAEGYSVSREKKESFPLTVTSAQKNPTAFYLCATNPSGGVYERYFGPGTRLTVT.

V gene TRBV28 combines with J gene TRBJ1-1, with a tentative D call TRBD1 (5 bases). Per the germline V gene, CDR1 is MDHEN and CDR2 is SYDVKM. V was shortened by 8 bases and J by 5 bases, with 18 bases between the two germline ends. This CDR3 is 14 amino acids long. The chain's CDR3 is CASRRSLQGTEAFF. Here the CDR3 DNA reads TGTGCCAGCCGCAGGTCGCTCCAGGGAACTGAAGCTTTCTTT.

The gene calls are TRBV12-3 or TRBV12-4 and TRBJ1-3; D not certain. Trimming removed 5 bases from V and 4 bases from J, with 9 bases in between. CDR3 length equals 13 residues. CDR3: CASSPSGGNTIYF. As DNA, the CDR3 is TGTGCCAGCAGTCCCTCGGGGGGAAACACCATATATTTT.

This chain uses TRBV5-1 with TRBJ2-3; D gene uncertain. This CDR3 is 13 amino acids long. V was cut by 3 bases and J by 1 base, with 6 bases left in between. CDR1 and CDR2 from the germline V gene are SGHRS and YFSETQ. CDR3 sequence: CASSSTRTDTQYF. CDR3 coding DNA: TGCGCCAGCAGCTCGACTCGCACAGATACGCAGTATTTT.

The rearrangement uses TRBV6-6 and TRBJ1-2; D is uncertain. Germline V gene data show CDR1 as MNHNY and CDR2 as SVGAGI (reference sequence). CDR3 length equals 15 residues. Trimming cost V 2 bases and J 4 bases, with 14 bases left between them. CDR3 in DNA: TGTGCCAGCAGTTACCCAACCCACCTCGGCTATGGCTACACCTTC. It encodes CASSYPTHLGYGYTF.

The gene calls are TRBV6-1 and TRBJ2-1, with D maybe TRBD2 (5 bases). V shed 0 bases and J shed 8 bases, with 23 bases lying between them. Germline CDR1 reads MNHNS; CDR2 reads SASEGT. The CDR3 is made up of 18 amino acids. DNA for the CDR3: TGTGCCAGCAGTGAAGCGAAGGGCCGCCCGGGGTATGACTATGAGCAGTTCTTC. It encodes CASSEAKGRPGYDYEQFF.

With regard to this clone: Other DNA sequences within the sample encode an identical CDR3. The CDR3 DNA follows: TGTGCCAGTAGTACCTACAGGGACGAGCAGTACTTC. This sequence encodes CASSTYRDEQYF. The genes are TRBV19 and TRBJ2-7, with D maybe TRBD1 (6 bases). Germline CDR1 LNHDA, CDR2 SQIVND (reference sequence). CDR3 length equals 12 residues. Trimming pared 4 bases from V and 5 bases from J, leaving 9 bases between.

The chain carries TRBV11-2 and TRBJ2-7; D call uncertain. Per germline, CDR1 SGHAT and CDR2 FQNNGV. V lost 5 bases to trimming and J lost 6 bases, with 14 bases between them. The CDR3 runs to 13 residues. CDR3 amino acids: CASSPPLGREQYF. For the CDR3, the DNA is TGTGCCAGCAGCCCCCCTTTGGGCCGCGAGCAGTACTTC.

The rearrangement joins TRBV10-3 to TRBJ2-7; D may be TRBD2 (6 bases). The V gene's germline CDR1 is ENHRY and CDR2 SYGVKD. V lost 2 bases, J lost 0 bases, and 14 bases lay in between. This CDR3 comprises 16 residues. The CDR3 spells CAISERGGVVSYEQYF. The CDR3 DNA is TGTGCCATCAGTGAGAGGGGAGGAGTCGTCTCCTACGAGCAGTACTTC.

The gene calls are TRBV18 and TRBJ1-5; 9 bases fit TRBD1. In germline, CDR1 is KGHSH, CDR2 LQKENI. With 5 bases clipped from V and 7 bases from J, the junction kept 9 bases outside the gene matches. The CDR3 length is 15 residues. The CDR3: CASSTGTGRGQPQHF. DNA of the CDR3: TGTGCCAGCTCAACCGGGACAGGGAGAGGGCAGCCCCAGCATTTT.

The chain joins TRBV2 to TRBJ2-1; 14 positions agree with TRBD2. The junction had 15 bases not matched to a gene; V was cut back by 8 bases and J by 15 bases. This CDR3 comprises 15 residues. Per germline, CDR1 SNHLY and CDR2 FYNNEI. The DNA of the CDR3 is TGTGCCAGCCAGCCCGGGACTAGCGGGGGCTCGTGGCGGTTCTTC. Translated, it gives CASQPGTSGGSWRFF.

Here the CDR3 reads CASSLVGGTPKNTEAFF. In nucleotides, the CDR3 is TGTGCCAGCAGCTTAGTGGGAGGGACCCCTAAGAACACTGAAGCTTTCTTT. This sequence joins TRBV7-9 and TRBJ1-1, with D possibly matching TRBD1 (5 bases). CDR3 size: 17 residues. Between the trimmed V and J ends, which lost 1 base and 1 base, there was a span of 16 bases. Germline assignment: CDR1 SEHNR and CDR2 FQNEAQ (reference sequence).

In DNA, the CDR3 is TGTGCCAGCAGCGTAGGTCTCCCCGGGGAGCTGTTTTTT. Amino acid sequence: CASSVGLPGELFF. The rearrangement links TRBV9 to TRBJ2-2; no reliable D call. The V gene's germline CDR1 is SGDLS and CDR2 YYNGEE. The CDR3 runs to 13 residues. V gave up 0 bases and J gave up 6 bases, with 6 bases separating them. Based on the CDR3 plus reference TRBV9 and TRBJ2-2, the full variable domain is DSGVTQTPKHLITATGQRVTLRCSPRSGDLSVYWYQQSLDQGLQFLIQYYNGEERAKGNILERFSAQQFPDLHSELNLSSLELGDSALYFCASSVGLPGELFFGEGSRLTVL.

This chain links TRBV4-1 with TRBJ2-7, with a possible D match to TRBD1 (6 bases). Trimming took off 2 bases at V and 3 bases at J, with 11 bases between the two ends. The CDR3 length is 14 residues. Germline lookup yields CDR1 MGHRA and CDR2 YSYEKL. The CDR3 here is CASSQRDTVYEQYF. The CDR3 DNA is TGCGCCAGCAGCCAACGGGACACCGTCTACGAGCAGTACTTC.

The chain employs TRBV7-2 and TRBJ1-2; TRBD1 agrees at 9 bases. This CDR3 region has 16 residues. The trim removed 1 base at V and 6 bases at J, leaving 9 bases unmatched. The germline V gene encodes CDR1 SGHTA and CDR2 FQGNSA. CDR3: CASSLVPQGAGDGYTF. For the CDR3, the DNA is TGTGCCAGCAGCTTAGTACCACAGGGGGCGGGTGATGGCTACACCTTC.

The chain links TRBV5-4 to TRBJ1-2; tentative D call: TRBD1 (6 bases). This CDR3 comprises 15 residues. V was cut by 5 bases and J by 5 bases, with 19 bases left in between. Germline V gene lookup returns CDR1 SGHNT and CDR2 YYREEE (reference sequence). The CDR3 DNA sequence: TGTGCCAGCAGAGCTGGTGGGGGCATGGAGTATGGCTACACCTTC. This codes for CASRAGGGMEYGYTF.

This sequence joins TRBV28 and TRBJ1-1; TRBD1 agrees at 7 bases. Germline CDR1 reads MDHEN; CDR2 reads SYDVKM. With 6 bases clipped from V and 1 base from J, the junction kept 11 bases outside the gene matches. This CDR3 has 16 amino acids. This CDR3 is CASSLKGQRANTEAFF. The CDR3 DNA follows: TGTGCCAGCAGCCTAAAGGGACAGAGGGCGAACACTGAAGCTTTCTTT.

DNA of the CDR3: TGTGCCAGCAGCTCTCTTCCGGGCTACACCTTC. This codes for CASSSLPGYTF. This chain connects TRBV6-5 to TRBJ1-2; unclear D gene. Between the trimmed V and J ends, which lost 6 bases and 8 bases, there was a span of 10 bases. The CDR3 spans 11 residues. From germline, CDR1 is MNHEY and CDR2 SVGAGI.